These 10 T cell receptor beta chains were all obtained from the same sample, sequenced in a study of identical twins. TCRdb itself ran the 5' RACE reads through MiXCR, one entry per CDR3 protein. The sample holds some 100,000 distinct CDR3 sequences, about 5.6% seen once. Sequences were obtained from memory T cells sorted from blood. Every receptor here comes from a woman between 50 and 59 years old in good health.

This clonotype occurred a few times. This chain uses TRBV20-1 with TRBJ2-1; the match to TRBD2 covers 11 bases. Germline V gene lookup returns CDR1 DFQATT and CDR2 SNEGSKA (reference sequence). This CDR3 comprises 14 residues. J lost 4 bases, V lost 6 bases, and 5 bases had no gene match. The CDR3 loop is CSAKGLADYNEQFF. DNA of the CDR3: TGCAGTGCCAAGGGACTAGCGGATTACAATGAGCAGTTCTTC.

In its sample, this clonotype was seen many times. The chain links TRBV5-1 to TRBJ2-5; 11 nucleotides align to TRBD2. The CDR3 runs 14 residues. Germline V gene data show CDR1 as SGHRS and CDR2 as YFSETQ. J lost 4 bases, V lost 3 bases, and 2 bases had no gene match. This chain's CDR3 is CASSSGLAGETQYF. The DNA of the CDR3 is TGCGCCAGCAGCTCAGGACTAGCGGGAGAGACCCAGTACTTC.

The table lists this clonotype with many counts. The rearrangement uses TRBV7-8 and TRBJ1-5; no definite D call. Germline CDR1 reads SGHVS; CDR2 reads FQNEAQ. This CDR3 is 16 amino acids long. V shed 5 bases and J shed 0 bases, with 14 bases lying between them. DNA for the CDR3: TGTGCCAGCAGCCCCAGGCGGTCGGATAGCAATCAGCCCCAGCATTTT. The encoded protein is CASSPRRSDSNQPQHF.

About this clonotype: Because the CDR3's place on the DNA is in doubt, the DNA is left out and the CDR3 is given as listed by TCRdb. The chain links TRBV12-3 or TRBV12-4 to TRBJ2-2. Counting both end residues, the CDR3 totals 15 amino acids. The CDR3 region is CASSYIRVSGELFFF.

V and J are TRBV5-1 and TRBJ2-3; no reliable D call. Trimming stripped 6 bases from V and 2 bases from J, with 13 bases between. This CDR3 comprises 14 residues. CDR1 is SGHRS, CDR2 YFSETQ, per germline. The CDR3 region has the DNA TGCGCCAGCACAGAGATACAAAACACAGATACGCAGTATTTT. Protein: CASTEIQNTDTQYF. The complete variable domain, with remaining parts taken from reference TRBV5-1 and TRBJ2-3, reads KAGVTQTPRYLIKTRGQQVTLSCSPISGHRSVSWYQQTPGQGLQFLFEYFSETQRNKGNFPGRFSGRQFSNSRSEMNVSTLELGDSALYLCASTEIQNTDTQYFGPGTRLTVL.

The CDR3 DNA follows: TGTGCCAGCAGCGTAGCAGGGCTAGACTCTGGAAACACCATATATTTT. This encodes CASSVAGLDSGNTIYF. The chain has TRBV9 and TRBJ1-3; D is perhaps TRBD1 (5 bases). V shed 0 bases and J shed 0 bases, with 10 bases lying between them. Looked up from germline, CDR1 is SGDLS and CDR2 is YYNGEE. The CDR3 extends over 16 amino acids.

This clonotype was recorded at least ten times. The J gene is TRBJ1-3, the V gene TRBV19, with unresolved D. CDR1 and CDR2 (germline): LNHDA, SQIVND (reference sequence). There are 12 residues in the CDR3. Trimming stripped 7 bases from V and 4 bases from J, with 8 bases between. The CDR3 spells CASTSAGNTIYF. DNA of the CDR3: TGTGCCAGTACCTCCGCCGGAAACACCATATATTTT. Full variable domain (rest looked up from reference TRBV19 and TRBJ1-3): DGGITQSPKYLFRKEGQNVTLSCEQNLNHDAMYWYRQDPGQGLRLIYYSQIVNDFQKGDIAEGYSVSREKKESFPLTVTSAQKNPTAFYLCASTSAGNTIYFGEGSWLTVV.

This clonotype was recorded at least ten times. The rearrangement links TRBV29-1 to TRBJ1-1; weak D call: TRBD1 (6 bases). The CDR3 extends over 13 amino acids. Germline CDR1 SQVTM, CDR2 ANQGSEA. V shed 6 bases and J shed 3 bases, with 14 bases lying between them. CDR3 region: CSVRGGSYTEAFF. CDR3 bases: TGCAGCGTCAGGGGCGGAAGCTACACTGAAGCTTTCTTT.

This clonotype has at least ten counts. The genes are TRBV7-3 and TRBJ2-1; 10 positions match TRBD2. The germline V gene has CDR1 SGHTA and CDR2 FQGTGA. V shed 8 bases, J shed 7 bases, and the junction held 17 bases outside the gene matches. The CDR3 is made up of 17 amino acids. In nucleotides, the CDR3 is TGTGCCAGCGCAGAACAGACTAGCCCTAGCGGGAGTAATGAGCAGTTCTTC. It specifies CASAEQTSPSGSNEQFF.

This clonotype occurred once. One junction end does not reproduce the germline sequence, and a read error may be involved. The rearrangement links TRBV7-8 to TRBJ2-3, with D tentatively TRBD2 (5 bases). The CDR3 extends over 15 amino acids. Per the germline V gene, CDR1 is SGHVS and CDR2 is FQNEAQ. CDR3 DNA: TGTGCCAGCAGCTTATGGACGGCTAGCACAGATACGCGGTATTTT. It codes for CASSLWTASTDTRYF.